Shown below are 24 T cell receptor beta chains from a single sample sequenced in a study of cytomegalovirus exposure and HLA in healthy donors. With 60 Vbeta and 13 Jbeta primers, the PCR was carried out. This table comes from immunoSEQ multiplex PCR, and its TCRdb copy is limited to in-frame clones, with some not included. Of some 140,000 clones listed, 70% to 80% are singletons. Input material: PBMCs. These receptors were collected from a female donor in good health and CMV-seronegative.

This chain links TRBV5-1 with TRBJ2-5, with TRBD2 as a possible D gene (6 bases). The germline V gene has CDR1 SGHRS and CDR2 YFSETQ. This CDR3 is 13 amino acids long. Between the trimmed V and J ends, which lost 7 bases and 4 bases, there was a span of 14 bases. The CDR3 region is CASCHRGGETQYF. The CDR3 DNA follows: TGCGCCAGCTGCCATCGGGGAGGAGAGACCCAGTACTTC. Combining the CDR3 with reference TRBV5-1 and TRBJ2-5 gives the whole variable domain KAGVTQTPRYLIKTRGQQVTLSCSPISGHRSVSWYQQTPGQGLQFLFEYFSETQRNKGNFPGRFSGRQFSNSRSEMNVSTLELGDSALYLCASCHRGGETQYFGPGTRLLVL.

The chain links TRBV6-5 to TRBJ1-2, with 8 bases matching TRBD1. The CDR3 runs to 15 residues. Germline loops: CDR1 MNHEY, CDR2 SVGAGI. The J segment lost 4 bases and the V segment lost 0 bases, leaving 4 bases of the junction unmatched. This CDR3 is CASSYSWTGLYGYTF. The CDR3 bases are TGTGCCAGCAGTTACTCGTGGACAGGGCTCTATGGCTACACCTTC.

This chain connects TRBV2 to TRBJ1-2; D is possibly TRBD1 (6 bases). CDR3 size: 12 residues. Deletions cut 2 bases from V and 6 bases from J, with 7 bases between. Germline V gives CDR1 SNHLY, CDR2 FYNNEI. CDR3 region: CASSENRDGYTF. The CDR3 DNA follows: TGTGCCAGCAGTGAAAACAGGGATGGCTACACCTTC.

The chain uses TRBV25-1 and TRBJ2-1, with D possibly being TRBD1 (5 bases). The CDR3 loop spans 15 amino acids. V was trimmed by 6 bases and J by 0 bases, leaving 12 bases between them. From germline, CDR1 is MGHDK and CDR2 SYGVNS. CDR3 protein: CASSPGHYSYNEQFF. Here the CDR3 DNA reads TGTGCCAGCAGCCCAGGACACTACTCCTACAATGAGCAGTTCTTC.

The rearrangement links TRBV5-1 to TRBJ1-1; 10 bases line up with TRBD1. Germline lookup yields CDR1 SGHRS and CDR2 YFSETQ. V shed 0 bases and J 3 bases; nucleotides not matched to a gene: 2. This CDR3 is 15 amino acids long. CDR3 protein: CASSLETGGYTEAFF. In DNA, the CDR3 is TGCGCCAGCAGCTTGGAGACAGGGGGCTACACTGAAGCTTTCTTT.

This chain links TRBV2 with TRBJ1-2, with D unclear. The V gene's germline CDR1 is SNHLY and CDR2 FYNNEI. Trimming cost V 6 bases and J 7 bases, with 6 bases left between them. This CDR3 region has 10 residues. The CDR3 loop is CASRISGYTF. DNA of the CDR3: TGTGCCAGCAGGATCAGTGGCTACACCTTC. Together with reference TRBV2 and TRBJ1-2, the CDR3 gives the full variable domain: EPEVTQTPSHQVTQMGQEVILRCVPISNHLYFYWYRQILGQKVEFLVSFYNNEISEKSEIFDDQFSVERPDGSNFTLKIRSTKLEDSAMYFCASRISGYTFGSGTRLTVV.

V and J are TRBV29-1 and TRBJ2-1; TRBD1 matches at 9 bases. This CDR3 comprises 14 residues. Germline CDR1 reads SQVTM; CDR2 reads ANQGSEA. V lost 6 bases and J lost 8; bases outside the gene matches: 11. The CDR3 protein is CSVTNRGRPDEQFF. The CDR3 DNA is TGCAGCGTGACGAACAGGGGGCGCCCCGATGAGCAGTTCTTC.

The chain couples TRBV7-9 to TRBJ2-7, with 7 bases that match TRBD1. Germline V CDR1 and CDR2: SEHNR, FQNEAQ (reference sequence). V shed 5 bases, J shed 3 bases, and the junction held 7 bases outside the gene matches. The CDR3 is 14 residues long. The CDR3 coding sequence is TGTGCCAGCAGCCCGGGACAGACAAACTACGAGCAGTACTTC. Its protein product is CASSPGQTNYEQYF.

This chain uses TRBV5-1 with TRBJ1-2; 7 bases line up with TRBD1. The CDR3 totals 13 residues. Germline V gene lookup returns CDR1 SGHRS and CDR2 YFSETQ. The V segment lost 3 bases and the J segment 5 bases; nucleotides outside the gene matches: 4. CDR3 coding DNA: TGCGCCAGCAGCTCGACAGGGCGGTATGGCTACACCTTC. This sequence encodes CASSSTGRYGYTF.

This clone was detected only once. The chain links TRBV9 to TRBJ1-2; 8 bases line up with TRBD1. V was clipped by 3 bases and J by 4 bases; unmatched bases: 8. Germline CDR1 is SGDLS and CDR2 is YYNGEE. The CDR3 runs to 15 residues. The CDR3 DNA is TGTGCCAGCAGCGGACGGACAGGGAGTATCTATGGCTACACCTTC. It codes for CASSGRTGSIYGYTF. Full variable domain (outside the CDR3, taken from reference TRBV9 and TRBJ1-2): DSGVTQTPKHLITATGQRVTLRCSPRSGDLSVYWYQQSLDQGLQFLIQYYNGEERAKGNILERFSAQQFPDLHSELNLSSLELGDSALYFCASSGRTGSIYGYTFGSGTRLTVV.

Remarks on this clone: Mismatch with germline at one junction end may stem from a read error. The V gene is TRBV29-1, the J gene TRBJ1-2; D unclear. The germline V gene has CDR1 SQVTM and CDR2 ANQGSEA. CDR3 length: 11 amino acids. The CDR3 spells CSAEGSEGYTF. CDR3 DNA sequence: TGCAGCGCTGAAGGTTCGGAGGGCTACACCTTC.

This chain uses TRBV6-5 with TRBJ2-2; TRBD1 is a possible D gene (5 bases). The germline V gene encodes CDR1 MNHEY and CDR2 SVGAGI. V shed 7 bases and J shed 6 bases, with 18 bases lying between them. The CDR3 totals 15 residues. DNA of the CDR3: TGTGCCAGCAAACAAGGGGTGTGGGGTCCCGGGGAGCTGTTTTTT. It yields the protein CASKQGVWGPGELFF.

The chain uses TRBV13 and TRBJ2-5; D ambiguous. CDR1 is PRHDT and CDR2 is FYEKMQ in the germline V gene (reference sequence). The CDR3 runs 11 residues. Trimming cost V 3 bases and J 5 bases, with 4 bases left between them. CDR3 in amino acids: CASSFRETQYF. CDR3 in DNA: TGTGCCAGCAGCTTCCGGGAGACCCAGTACTTC.

The V and J genes are TRBV30 and TRBJ1-2; TRBD1 agrees at 11 bases. In germline, CDR1 is GTSNPN, CDR2 SVGIG (reference sequence). The CDR3 sequence is 15 residues long. Germline trimming cut 0 bases from V and 4 bases from J; bases unmatched to any gene: 4. The CDR3 is CAWSVQGTGGYGYTF. The DNA of the CDR3 is TGTGCCTGGAGTGTACAGGGGACAGGGGGCTATGGCTACACCTTC.

CDR3 region: CASSETGRASNQPQHF. The CDR3 DNA reads as TGCGCCAGCAGCGAAACAGGGAGGGCCAGCAATCAGCCCCAGCATTTT. The rearrangement links TRBV23-1 to TRBJ1-5; a weak D match, TRBD1 (6 bases). TRBV23-1 is an ORF, and what it does is uncertain. With 6 bases removed from V and 1 base from J, the gap between germline ends came to 16 bases. The CDR3 contains 16 residues.

The sample holds one count of this clone. The chain uses TRBV29-1 and TRBJ2-3; possible D gene TRBD1, 6 bases. Germline V gives CDR1 SQVTM, CDR2 ANQGSEA. CDR3 length equals 14 residues. The germline V and J ends were trimmed by 6 bases and 3 bases, with 16 bases remaining between them. CDR3 in DNA: TGCAGCGTGAGATGGCCCCAGGGGACAGATACGCAGTATTTT. The encoded protein is CSVRWPQGTDTQYF.

This chain uses TRBV5-1 with TRBJ1-2; the match to TRBD1 covers 9 bases. Per germline, CDR1 SGHRS and CDR2 YFSETQ. This CDR3 contains 15 residues. V trimming: 0 bases; J trimming: 7 bases; junction bases outside the gene matches: 7. CDR3 protein: CASSLGDRGAAGYTF. The CDR3 nucleotides read TGCGCCAGCAGCTTGGGAGACAGGGGGGCGGCTGGCTACACCTTC.

The chain joins TRBV4-1 to TRBJ1-3; the match to TRBD1 covers 8 bases. The germline gives CDR1 MGHRA, CDR2 YSYEKL. With 1 base clipped from V and 1 base from J, the junction kept 0 bases outside the gene matches. The CDR3 extends over 15 amino acids. CDR3 sequence: CASSQGTGSGNTIYF. CDR3 in DNA: TGCGCCAGCAGCCAAGGGACAGGGTCTGGAAACACCATATATTTT.

The rearrangement joins TRBV7-2 to TRBJ2-6; D possibly corresponds to TRBD1 (6 bases). V lost 1 base and J 4 bases, leaving 14 bases between the germline ends. The CDR3 extends over 17 amino acids. Germline V gene lookup returns CDR1 SGHTA and CDR2 FQGNSA. The CDR3 spells CASSLGPVGAGANVLTF. The CDR3 bases are TGTGCCAGCAGCTTAGGTCCTGTGGGGGCAGGGGCCAACGTCCTGACTTTC.

This clone was detected a few times. The chain carries TRBV6-5 and TRBJ1-1; D perhaps matches TRBD1 (6 bases). Between the trimmed V and J ends, which lost 2 bases and 0 bases, there was a span of 10 bases. The germline CDR1 and CDR2 sequences are MNHEY and SVGAGI. The CDR3 extends over 15 amino acids. CDR3 protein: CASSYQGLMNTEAFF. DNA for the CDR3: TGTGCCAGCAGTTACCAGGGGTTAATGAACACTGAAGCTTTCTTT.

The V and J genes are TRBV28 and TRBJ1-5; 8 nucleotides align to TRBD1. The CDR3 loop spans 15 amino acids. Germline loops: CDR1 MDHEN, CDR2 SYDVKM. Trimming took 6 bases from V and 4 from J; bases not matched to a gene: 8. CDR3 residues: CASRYSDRENQPQHF. The CDR3 region has the DNA TGTGCCAGCAGATATTCGGACAGGGAGAATCAGCCCCAGCATTTT.

The chain uses TRBV10-3 and TRBJ1-1, with TRBD1 matching over 7 bases. J gave up 8 bases and V 4 bases, and 7 bases lay outside the gene matches. The germline gives CDR1 ENHRY, CDR2 SYGVKD. This CDR3 is built from 13 residues. Written as DNA, the CDR3 is TGTGCCATCAGTGCTGGGGTGGACAGGGAAGCTTTCTTT. It encodes CAISAGVDREAFF.

The CDR3 spells CASSATSGLSSYEQYF. CDR3 DNA: TGTGCCAGCAGCGCCACGAGCGGGCTCAGCTCCTACGAGCAGTACTTC. The V call is TRBV9, the J call TRBJ2-7, with D possibly TRBD2 on 6 matching bases. Germline CDR1 and CDR2: SGDLS and YYNGEE. The CDR3 extends over 16 amino acids. Trimming left V 3 bases short and J 0 bases short, with 16 bases between.

This clone was counted ten times or more. The chain recombines TRBV28 with TRBJ1-2, with D possibly matching TRBD1 (5 bases). The CDR3 runs to 12 residues. The V gene lost 11 bases and the J gene lost 3 bases, with 13 bases spanning the gap. CDR1 and CDR2 (germline): MDHEN, SYDVKM. The CDR3 region has the DNA TGTGCCGGCTCGGGGGGTTACTATGGCTACACCTTC. Protein product: CAGSGGYYGYTF.